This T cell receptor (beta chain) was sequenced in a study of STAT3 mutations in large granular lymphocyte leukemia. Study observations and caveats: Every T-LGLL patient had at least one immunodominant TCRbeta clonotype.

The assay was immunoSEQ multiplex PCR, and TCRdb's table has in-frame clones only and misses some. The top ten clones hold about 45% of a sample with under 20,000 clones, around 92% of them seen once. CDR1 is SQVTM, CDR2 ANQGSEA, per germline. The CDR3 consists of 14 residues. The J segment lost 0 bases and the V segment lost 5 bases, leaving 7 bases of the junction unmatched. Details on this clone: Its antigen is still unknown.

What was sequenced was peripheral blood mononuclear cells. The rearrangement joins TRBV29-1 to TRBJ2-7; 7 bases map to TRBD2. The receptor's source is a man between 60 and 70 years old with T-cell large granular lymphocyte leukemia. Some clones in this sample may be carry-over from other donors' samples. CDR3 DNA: TGCAGCGTTCGTCTAGCGGCTAGCTCCTACGAGCAGTACTTC. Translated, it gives CSVRLAASSYEQYF.